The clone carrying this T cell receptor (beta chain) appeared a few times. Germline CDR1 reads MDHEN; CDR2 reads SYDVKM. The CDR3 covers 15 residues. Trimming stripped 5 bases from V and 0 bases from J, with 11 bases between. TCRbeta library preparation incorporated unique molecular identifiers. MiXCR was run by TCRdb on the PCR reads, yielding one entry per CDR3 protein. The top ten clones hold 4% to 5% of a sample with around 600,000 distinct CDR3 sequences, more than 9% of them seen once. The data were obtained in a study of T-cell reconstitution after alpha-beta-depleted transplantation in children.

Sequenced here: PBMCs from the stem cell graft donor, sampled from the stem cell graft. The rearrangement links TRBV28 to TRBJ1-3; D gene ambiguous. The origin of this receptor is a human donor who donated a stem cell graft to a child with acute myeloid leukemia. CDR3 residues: CASSPPTASGNTIYF. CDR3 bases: TGTGCCAGCAGTCCACCGACGGCCTCTGGAAACACCATATATTTT. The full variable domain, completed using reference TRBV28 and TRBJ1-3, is DVKVTQSSRYLVKRTGEKVFLECVQDMDHENMFWYRQDPGLGLRLIYFSYDVKMKEKGDIPEGYSVSREKKERFSLILESASTNQTSMYLCASSPPTASGNTIYFGEGSWLTVV.